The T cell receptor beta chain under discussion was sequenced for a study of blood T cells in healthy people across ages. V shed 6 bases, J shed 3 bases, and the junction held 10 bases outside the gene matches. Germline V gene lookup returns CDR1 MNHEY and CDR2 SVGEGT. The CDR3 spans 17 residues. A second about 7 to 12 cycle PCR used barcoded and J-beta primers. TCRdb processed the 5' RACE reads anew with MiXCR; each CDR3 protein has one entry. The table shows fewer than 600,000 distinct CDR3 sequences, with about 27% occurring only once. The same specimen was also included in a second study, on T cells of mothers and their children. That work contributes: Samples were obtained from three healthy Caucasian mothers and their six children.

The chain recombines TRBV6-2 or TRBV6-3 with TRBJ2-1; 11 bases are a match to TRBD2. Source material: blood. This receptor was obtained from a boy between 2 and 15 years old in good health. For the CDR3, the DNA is TGTGCCAGCAGCTCCTCCAGACTAGCGGGGCGCTACAATGAGCAGTTCTTC. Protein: CASSSSRLAGRYNEQFF.